This T cell receptor beta chain was found in a study of CD8 T cells in ankylosing spondylitis. As to this clonotype: Antigen specificity is unknown.

Germline loops: CDR1 SGHRS, CDR2 YFSETQ. This CDR3 is 14 amino acids long. V gave up 3 bases and J gave up 6 bases; unmatched junction bases: 7. Findings of the study overall: The authors reported significant enrichment of disease-linked clones in matched ankylosing spondylitis synovial fluid. Characteristic of ankylosing spondylitis blood, it appeared, was a TCR beta motif comprising several highly homologous variants.

MiXCR, run by TCRdb on the 5' RACE reads, gives a single entry per CDR3 protein. The table has approximately 220,000 distinct CDR3 sequences, roughly 24% seen once. The sequenced sample was blood, either unsorted or a sorted T cell fraction (not recorded which). The origin of this receptor is a male donor with ankylosing spondylitis or in good health (not recorded which). This chain uses TRBV5-1 with TRBJ2-7; 9 positions agree with TRBD2. The CDR3: CASSWDSGRGEQYF. CDR3 in DNA: TGCGCCAGCAGCTGGGATAGCGGGAGAGGCGAGCAGTACTTC.